This TCR beta chain was recorded in a study of cytomegalovirus exposure and HLA in healthy donors. Sequencing used immunoSEQ multiplex PCR; TCRdb keeps in-frame clones, though not all of them. The sample lists about 130,000 clones, about 94% occurring once. As to this clone: Its specificity is unknown.

CDR1 SNHLY and CDR2 FYNNEI come from the germline V gene. Unmatched junction bases numbered 6, after V lost 6 bases and J lost 7 bases. The length of the CDR3 is 14 residues. Findings of the study overall: Researchers reported that a few CMV-associated chains were confirmed in vitro as CMV antigen-specific. First-cohort TCR clusters were later found to tend to co-occur in the 120 validation repertoires. Some TCR beta chains (more than 150 of them) were listed as cytomegalovirus-associated.

The chain links TRBV2 to TRBJ1-2, with 12 nucleotides matching TRBD1. The clonotype comes from a woman aged 18-29 years in good health and CMV-seronegative. Sequenced sample: PBMCs. The CDR3 is CASSLGQGASGYTF. The CDR3 nucleotides read TGTGCCAGCAGCCTGGGACAGGGGGCATCTGGCTACACCTTC.